The TCR beta chain under discussion was sequenced for a study of cytomegalovirus exposure and HLA in healthy donors. Study-wide results and limits: Relative to equally common others, HLA-associated TCR beta chains showed greater clonal expansion in a later analysis. V- and J-gene trimming in TCR beta was tied to a missense DCLRE1C variant by an analysis performed later. Sequencing probably produced one cluster of sequence variants that were highly shared. In vitro checks showed that three CMV-associated chains really do target CMV antigens.

This clone showed up just a few times. Its antigen is undetermined. Primers for the PCR totalled 60 Vbeta and 13 Jbeta. Using immunoSEQ multiplex PCR, the repertoire was profiled, and TCRdb retains in-frame clones only, with some absent. The table lists under 200,000 clones, 62% of them singletons. This CDR3 is built from 14 residues. With 6 bases removed from V and 4 bases from J, the gap between germline ends came to 10 bases. Germline V CDR1 and CDR2: MNHEY, SVGAGI. The chain recombines TRBV6-5 with TRBJ1-6, with D possibly being TRBD1 (6 bases). What was sequenced was PBMCs. The receptor was derived from a man aged 35 to 55 in good health and CMV-seronegative. The CDR3 reads CASRDSRYNSPLHF. The CDR3 bases are TGTGCCAGCAGGGACAGCAGGTATAATTCACCCCTCCACTTT.